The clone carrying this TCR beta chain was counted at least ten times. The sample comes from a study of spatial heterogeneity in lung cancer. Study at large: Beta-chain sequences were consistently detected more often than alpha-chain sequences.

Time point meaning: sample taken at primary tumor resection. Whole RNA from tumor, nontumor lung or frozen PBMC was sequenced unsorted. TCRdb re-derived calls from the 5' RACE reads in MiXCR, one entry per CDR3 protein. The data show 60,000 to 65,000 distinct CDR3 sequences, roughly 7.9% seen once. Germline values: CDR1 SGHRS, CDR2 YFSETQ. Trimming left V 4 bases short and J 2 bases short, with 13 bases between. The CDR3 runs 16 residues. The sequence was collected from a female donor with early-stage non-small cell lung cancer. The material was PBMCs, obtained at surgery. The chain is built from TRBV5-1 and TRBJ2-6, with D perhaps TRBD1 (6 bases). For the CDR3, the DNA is TGCGCCAGCAGCCTGGGACAACCCGCTGGGGCCAACGTCCTGACTTTC. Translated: CASSLGQPAGANVLTF.